Listed below are T cell receptor beta chains from one sample, sequenced in a study of cytomegalovirus exposure and HLA in healthy donors. The method was immunoSEQ multiplex PCR; TCRdb's version includes in-frame clones alone and lacks a portion of them. Of roughly 120,000 clones in the sample, nearly 80% were seen once. The sequenced sample consisted of PBMCs. The receptors derive from a woman aged 25-40 years in good health and CMV-seronegative. CDR3s include the opening cysteine and the closing phenylalanine or tryptophan. The D gene is left open where the match is weak. Size values are once, few and many counts, or a class for expanded clones, and some rows have none.

j_call: TRBJ2-3
d_call: TRBD2
clone_size: NA
v_call: TRBV6-5
cdr3_nt: TGTGCCAGCAGTGCTTCCCGCGGGGGGACGCAGTATTTT
cdr3_aa: CASSASRGGTQYF

j_call: TRBJ1-1
d_call: NA
clone_size: NA
v_call: TRBV5-4
cdr3_nt: TGTGCCAGCAGCAAAGGACAGTCGAACACTGAAGCTTTCTTT
cdr3_aa: CASSKGQSNTEAFF

j_call: TRBJ2-1
d_call: NA
clone_size: once
v_call: TRBV4-3
cdr3_nt: TGCGCCAGCAGCCAAGATGGTGAGAGCTCCTACAATGAGCAGTTCTTC
cdr3_aa: CASSQDGESSYNEQFF

j_call: TRBJ2-1
d_call: NA
clone_size: NA
v_call: TRBV7-2
cdr3_nt: TGTGCCAGCAGCTCAGGACTGCCCTACGGGTACAATGAGCAGTTCTTC
cdr3_aa: CASSSGLPYGYNEQFF

j_call: TRBJ2-1
d_call: TRBD1
clone_size: NA
v_call: TRBV7-8
cdr3_nt: TGTGCCAGCAGCTTTCGGAAGGGACAGGGGGCGGTGAGAGGTGAGCAGTTCTTC
cdr3_aa: CASSFRKGQGAVRGEQFF

j_call: TRBJ1-2
d_call: TRBD1
clone_size: NA
v_call: TRBV30
cdr3_nt: TGTGCCTGGAACAGGGGGCGTGGCTACACCTTC
cdr3_aa: CAWNRGRGYTF

j_call: TRBJ1-4
d_call: TRBD1
clone_size: NA
v_call: TRBV6-5
cdr3_nt: TGTGCCAGCAGTTACAGACAGGGGCGAGGTGAAAAACTGTTTTTT
cdr3_aa: CASSYRQGRGEKLFF

j_call: TRBJ1-2
d_call: NA
clone_size: NA
v_call: TRBV28
cdr3_nt: TGTGCCAGCAGGCGCGACTATGGCTACACCTTC
cdr3_aa: CASRRDYGYTF

j_call: TRBJ1-4
d_call: NA
clone_size: NA
v_call: TRBV7-8
cdr3_nt: TGTGCCAGCAGTCGACAGAGAACTAATGAAAAACTGTTTTTT
cdr3_aa: CASSRQRTNEKLFF

j_call: TRBJ2-2
d_call: TRBD1
clone_size: NA
v_call: TRBV30
cdr3_nt: TGTGCCTGGGGAGGACAGGGGAACACCGGGGAGCTGTTTTTT
cdr3_aa: CAWGGQGNTGELFF

j_call: TRBJ2-7
d_call: NA
clone_size: NA
v_call: TRBV5-4
cdr3_nt: TGTGCCAGCAGCAAACCCCGGGGATACGAGCAGTACTTC
cdr3_aa: CASSKPRGYEQYF

j_call: TRBJ2-2
d_call: TRBD1
clone_size: NA
v_call: TRBV5-1
cdr3_nt: TGCGCCAGCAGCCCGACCGGGACAGACACCGGGGAGCTGTTTTTT
cdr3_aa: CASSPTGTDTGELFF

j_call: TRBJ2-3
d_call: NA
clone_size: NA
v_call: TRBV15
cdr3_nt: TGTGCCACCAGCTATCCGGAGGGGAGCACAGATACGCAGTATTTT
cdr3_aa: CATSYPEGSTDTQYF

j_call: TRBJ2-7
d_call: TRBD1
clone_size: NA
v_call: TRBV4-3
cdr3_nt: TGCGCCAGCAGCCAAGGGACAGGGCACTCCGAGCAGTACTTC
cdr3_aa: CASSQGTGHSEQYF

j_call: TRBJ2-7
d_call: NA
clone_size: NA
v_call: TRBV11-2
cdr3_nt: TGTGCCAGCAGCCGGACACTGGCTGGCCACGAGCAGTACTTC
cdr3_aa: CASSRTLAGHEQYF

j_call: TRBJ2-5
d_call: TRBD1
clone_size: NA
v_call: TRBV5-1
cdr3_nt: TGCGCCAGCAGCCCCGGGACAGGAGGAGAGACCCAGTACTTC
cdr3_aa: CASSPGTGGETQYF

j_call: TRBJ2-3
d_call: TRBD2
clone_size: NA
v_call: TRBV5-4
cdr3_nt: TGTGCCAGCAGCTTGTATAAAACCGGGACTAGCGGCACAGATACGCAGTATTTT
cdr3_aa: CASSLYKTGTSGTDTQYF

j_call: TRBJ2-3
d_call: TRBD2
clone_size: NA
v_call: TRBV5-4
cdr3_nt: TGTGCCAGCAGCTTGGTACCGGGACTAGCGGGAGGGCCCACAGATACGCAGTATTTT
cdr3_aa: CASSLVPGLAGGPTDTQYF

j_call: TRBJ1-2
d_call: TRBD1
clone_size: NA
v_call: TRBV7-2
cdr3_nt: TGTGCCAGCAGCCCGGACAGGGGAAACTATGGCTACACCTTC
cdr3_aa: CASSPDRGNYGYTF

j_call: TRBJ1-3
d_call: NA
clone_size: NA
v_call: TRBV7-8
cdr3_nt: TGTGCCAGCAGCTTAGATTCACAGTCCGTCTCTGGAAACACCATATATTTT
cdr3_aa: CASSLDSQSVSGNTIYF